The 10 T cell receptor beta chains listed next were all sequenced from one sample in a study of OX40 agonist ivuxolimab in advanced cancers. Measured with immunoSEQ multiplex PCR; TCRdb has only the in-frame clones, and not every one. The data contain 71,000 or so clones, roughly 92% of them singletons. This sample comprised CD4+ or CD8+ T cells sorted from blood, obtained in a trial of the OX40 agonist ivuxolimab. All receptors derive from an adult with an advanced solid tumor such as melanoma, head and neck, liver or kidney cancer.

The J gene is TRBJ1-1, the V gene TRBV19; a possible D gene is TRBD1 (5 bases). Germline loops: CDR1 LNHDA, CDR2 SQIVND (reference sequence). The CDR3 is made up of 13 amino acids. Trimming took 2 bases from V and 10 from J, leaving 14 bases between them. The chain's CDR3 is CASSITITGLAFF. The CDR3 DNA reads as TGTGCCAGTAGTATAACCATAACAGGATTAGCTTTCTTT.

This clone is medium-sized by share. The chain joins TRBV5-6 to TRBJ2-7; TRBD1 might be the D (6 bases). The CDR3 covers 13 residues. Trimming left V 4 bases short and J 2 bases short, with 10 bases between. CDR1 is SGHDT and CDR2 is YYEEEE in the germline V gene. This CDR3 is CASSLPGAYEQYF. CDR3 DNA sequence: TGTGCCAGCAGCCTCCCAGGGGCCTACGAGCAGTACTTC.

The table lists this clone with a few counts. The chain combines TRBV7-3 with TRBJ1-2, with unresolved D. The germline V gene encodes CDR1 SGHTA and CDR2 FQGTGA. Trimming left V 0 bases short and J 6 bases short, with 11 bases between. The length of the CDR3 is 14 residues. The CDR3 here is CASSLTGSMDGYTF. CDR3 bases: TGTGCCAGCAGCTTAACAGGCAGCATGGATGGCTACACCTTC.

The V and J genes are TRBV2 and TRBJ1-4, with TRBD1 matching over 7 bases. The J segment lost 5 bases and the V segment lost 6 bases, leaving 3 bases of the junction unmatched. Germline loops: CDR1 SNHLY, CDR2 FYNNEI. This CDR3 comprises 13 residues. In DNA form, the CDR3 reads TGTGCCAGCAGGGGACAGATAAATGAAAAACTGTTTTTT. The encoded protein is CASRGQINEKLFF.

This chain connects TRBV18 to TRBJ2-3; tentative D call: TRBD2 (6 bases). The CDR3 loop spans 16 amino acids. Trimming cost V 8 bases and J 5 bases, with 23 bases left between them. Germline CDR1 is KGHSH and CDR2 is LQKENI. The CDR3 spells CASDLRRERVIDTQYF. CDR3 bases: TGTGCCAGCGACCTCAGGAGGGAGAGGGTTATAGATACGCAGTATTTT.

The CDR3 DNA is TGTGCCAGCAGCACCGGACAGGGGAGGACGTTCTTC. Translated, it gives CASSTGQGRTFF. The gene calls are TRBV5-6 and TRBJ2-1; TRBD1 aligns across 9 bases. The CDR3 totals 12 residues. J lost 15 bases, V lost 4 bases, and 8 bases had no gene match. Germline lookup yields CDR1 SGHDT and CDR2 YYEEEE.

The genes are TRBV5-4 and TRBJ2-7; TRBD1 aligns across 9 bases. The V and J ends lost 3 bases and 2 bases, in that order; junction bases with no gene match: 3. Looked up from germline, CDR1 is SGHNT and CDR2 is YYREEE (reference sequence). The CDR3 covers 14 residues. CDR3: CASSSDRGAYEQYF. The CDR3 coding sequence is TGTGCCAGCAGCTCGGACAGGGGAGCCTACGAGCAGTACTTC.

A single count supports this clone. The V gene is TRBV19, the J gene TRBJ2-1, with TRBD2 identical over 7 bases. This CDR3 is built from 15 residues. After removal of 3 bases from V and 2 bases from J, the junction contained 4 bases not matched to a gene. Per germline, CDR1 LNHDA and CDR2 SQIVND (reference sequence). DNA of the CDR3: TGTGCCAGTAGTATCGCGGGAGTAACCTACAATGAGCAGTTCTTC. Residues: CASSIAGVTYNEQFF. Looking up the rest from reference TRBV19 and TRBJ2-1 gives the full variable domain: DGGITQSPKYLFRKEGQNVTLSCEQNLNHDAMYWYRQDPGQGLRLIYYSQIVNDFQKGDIAEGYSVSREKKESFPLTVTSAQKNPTAFYLCASSIAGVTYNEQFFGPGTRLTVL.

The chain combines TRBV6-6 with TRBJ2-4, with D unclear. The CDR3 consists of 14 residues. The V and J ends lost 4 bases and 7 bases respectively, with 14 bases between them. Germline V gives CDR1 MNHNY, CDR2 SVGAGI (reference sequence). CDR3 residues: CASSSPDGTNIQYF. In nucleotides, the CDR3 is TGTGCCAGCAGTTCCCCGGACGGTACCAACATTCAGTACTTC.

This rearrangement joins TRBV27 to TRBJ1-5; no clear D. V shed 2 bases and J shed 4 bases, with 12 bases lying between them. CDR1 and CDR2 from the germline V gene are MNHEY and SMNVEV (reference sequence). The CDR3 is 15 amino acids. The CDR3 bases are TGTGCCAGCAGTTTAATGCGTAGGCCTAATCAGCCCCAGCATTTT. Translation: CASSLMRRPNQPQHF.